The 16 T cell receptor beta chains given below trace back to one sample, sequenced in a study of T cells in Graves' hyperthyroidism and ophthalmopathy. What was amplified from RNA transcripts were TCR beta CDR3 regions. HTBI primers were employed in a first-round RT-PCR of the TCR CDR3. MiXCR, run by TCRdb on the multiplex PCR reads, gives a single entry per CDR3 protein. Counted here are 450,000 to 700,000 distinct CDR3 sequences, about 43% occurring once; the ten biggest clones make up roughly 20%. The sequenced sample was peripheral blood or thyroid tissue (not recorded which). The receptors here all came from an adult woman with Graves' disease, either hyperthyroidism or ophthalmopathy (not recorded which).

V is TRBV2 and J is TRBJ2-5; D perhaps matches TRBD2 (5 bases). This CDR3 spans 14 amino acids. In germline, CDR1 is SNHLY, CDR2 FYNNEI. V was trimmed by 7 bases and J by 5 bases, leaving 17 bases between them. In DNA form, the CDR3 reads TGTGCCAGCACCAGACTTTCGGGAAGGGAGACCCAGTACTTC. Protein sequence: CASTRLSGRETQYF.

This clonotype came up a few times. The chain uses TRBV7-9 and TRBJ2-7; unclear D gene. V was trimmed by 6 bases and J by 2 bases, leaving 14 bases between them. The CDR3 extends over 14 amino acids. The germline CDR1 and CDR2 sequences are SEHNR and FQNEAQ (reference sequence). The CDR3 DNA sequence: TGTGCCAGCAGTGCTGGTAGTTTGACCTACGAGCAGTACTTC. Amino acids: CASSAGSLTYEQYF.

This clonotype showed up just a few times. CDR3 nucleotide sequence: TGCGCCAGCAGCTTGGGGGACAGGGGTGAGCAGTTCTTC. Protein: CASSLGDRGEQFF. The V gene is TRBV5-1, the J gene TRBJ2-7, with 10 bases matching TRBD1. The DNA end lines up better with TRBJ2-1; the J call may be wrong. CDR3 length equals 13 residues. The germline gives CDR1 SGHRS, CDR2 YFSETQ.

Worth noting for this clonotype: The junction differs from germline at one of its ends, possibly a read error. This chain connects TRBV10-3 to TRBJ2-2, with a tentative D call TRBD2 (5 bases). The germline V gene encodes CDR1 ENHRY and CDR2 SYGVKD. CDR3 length equals 13 residues. This chain's CDR3 is CASSADTTGELFF. CDR3 nucleotide sequence: TGTGCCAGCAGCGCCGACACTACCGGGGAGCTATTTTTT.

The chain links TRBV7-9 to TRBJ1-2; D uncertain. The germline V gene has CDR1 SEHNR and CDR2 FQNEAQ (reference sequence). V shed 8 bases and J shed 10 bases, with 11 bases lying between them. CDR3 length equals 10 residues. The CDR3 coding sequence is TGTGCCAGCTCGGTGGGGATCTACACCTTC. Translated, it gives CASSVGIYTF.

V and J are TRBV14 and TRBJ1-2; 7 nucleotides line up with TRBD1. With 3 bases clipped from V and 2 bases from J, the junction kept 3 bases outside the gene matches. The CDR3 is 14 residues long. Germline V gene lookup returns CDR1 SGHDN and CDR2 FVKESK. Written as DNA, the CDR3 is TGTGCCAGCAGCCACCTGACAGGGAACTATGGCTACACCTTC. Translated: CASSHLTGNYGYTF. The whole variable domain, filled in from reference TRBV14 and TRBJ1-2, reads EAGVTQFPSHSVIEKGQTVTLRCDPISGHDNLYWYRRVMGKEIKFLLHFVKESKQDESGMPNNRFLAERTGGTYSTLKVQPAELEDSGVYFCASSHLTGNYGYTFGSGTRLTVV.

This clonotype was detected only a few times. With a much larger clone just one base away, this may be a read error. The chain carries TRBV5-1 and TRBJ2-2, with D perhaps given as TRBD1 or TRBD2 (6 bases each). Germline V CDR1 and CDR2: SGHRS, YFSETQ. This CDR3 region has 14 residues. Trimming took 5 bases from V and 6 from J, leaving 14 bases between them. The CDR3 region has the DNA TGCGCCAGCAGGCGGGCAGGGGAGGCCGGGGAGCTGTTTTTT. Translation: CASRRAGEAGELFF.

This clonotype was detected many times. This chain uses TRBV6-2 or TRBV6-3 with TRBJ2-7, with 12 bases lining up with TRBD2. This CDR3 comprises 15 residues. From germline, CDR1 is MNHEY and CDR2 SVGEGT. V lost 4 bases, J lost 3 bases, and 4 bases stayed unmatched. For the CDR3, the DNA is TGTGCCAGCAGTTCTTGGACTAGCGGGGTCTACGAGCAGTACTTC. Protein product: CASSSWTSGVYEQYF.

This clonotype was seen repeatedly, ten times or more. The chain employs TRBV10-2 and TRBJ1-2; tentatively, D is TRBD1 (5 bases). CDR3 length equals 12 residues. Trimming removed 8 bases from V and 1 base from J, with 8 bases in between. Per the germline V gene, CDR1 is WSHSY and CDR2 is SAAADI. The CDR3 loop is CASRDGNYGYTF. CDR3 coding DNA: TGCGCCAGCCGGGACGGTAACTATGGCTACACCTTC.

In DNA, the CDR3 is TGTGCCAGCAGCTTAGGGGGTGGGGAGCTTCAGCCCCAGCATTTT. Its translation is CASSLGGGELQPQHF. The V call is TRBV7-6, the J call TRBJ1-5; D remains ambiguous. The CDR3 is 15 residues long. V dropped 1 base and J dropped 6 bases, with 13 bases sitting between them. Germline V gives CDR1 SGHVS, CDR2 FNYEAQ.

This sequence joins TRBV20-1 and TRBJ1-2; 7 bases align to TRBD1. Germline CDR1 DFQATT, CDR2 SNEGSKA (reference sequence). The CDR3 totals 17 residues. The V gene end was trimmed by 3 bases and the J gene end by 4 bases; junction bases not matched to a gene: 17. CDR3 loop: CSARETGRGNRGYGYTF. The CDR3 nucleotides read TGCAGTGCTAGGGAGACAGGGAGGGGTAACCGGGGCTATGGCTACACCTTC.

V and J are TRBV10-2 and TRBJ2-1, with TRBD1 matching over 10 bases. CDR3 length: 19 residues. J was trimmed by 8 bases and V by 8 bases; bases with no gene match: 24. Germline CDR1 and CDR2: WSHSY and SAAADI. CDR3 nucleotides: TGCGCCAGCGCCGTCTGGGACAGGGGAACGGGAGGGCCCTCCCATGAGCAGTTCTTC. Its protein product is CASAVWDRGTGGPSHEQFF.

This clonotype was found many times. V is TRBV2 and J is TRBJ1-1; 8 nucleotides match TRBD1. J was trimmed by 5 bases and V by 8 bases; bases with no gene match: 10. The CDR3 sequence is 14 residues long. Germline assignment: CDR1 SNHLY and CDR2 FYNNEI. Written as DNA, the CDR3 is TGTGCCAGCCGGAATCCAGGGGGCCGGACTGAAGCTTTCTTT. It encodes CASRNPGGRTEAFF.

The chain couples TRBV2 to TRBJ1-6; D gene unclear. The CDR3 spans 15 residues. Germline CDR1 is SNHLY and CDR2 is FYNNEI. The germline V and J ends were trimmed by 7 bases and 7 bases, with 17 bases remaining between them. The chain's CDR3 is CASNRRDRGNSPLHF. In nucleotides, the CDR3 is TGTGCCAGCAACCGTAGGGATCGGGGAAATTCACCCCTCCACTTT.

This clonotype was counted a few times. The gene calls are TRBV7-2 and TRBJ2-6, with unresolved D. CDR3 length equals 15 residues. With 5 bases removed from V and 1 base from J, the gap between germline ends came to 9 bases. The germline CDR1 and CDR2 sequences are SGHTA and FQGNSA. CDR3 nucleotides: TGTGCCAGCAGCCCTCAGGAATCTGGGGCCAACGTCCTGACTTTC. Its protein is CASSPQESGANVLTF.

This clonotype was seen repeatedly, ten times or more. The V and J genes are TRBV12-3 or TRBV12-4 and TRBJ2-7, with a tentative D call TRBD2 (5 bases). V dropped 9 bases and J dropped 0 bases, with 15 bases sitting between them. The CDR3 sequence is 14 residues long. CDR3 residues: CARLRKRRSYEQYF. DNA of the CDR3: TGTGCCAGACTTAGAAAGCGGCGCTCCTACGAGCAGTACTTC.